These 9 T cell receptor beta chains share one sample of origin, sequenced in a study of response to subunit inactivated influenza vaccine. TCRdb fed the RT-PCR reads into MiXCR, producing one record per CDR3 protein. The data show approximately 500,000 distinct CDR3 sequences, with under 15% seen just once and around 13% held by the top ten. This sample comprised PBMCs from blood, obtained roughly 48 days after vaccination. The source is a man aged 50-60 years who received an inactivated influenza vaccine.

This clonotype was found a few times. CDR3 in amino acids: CASTREGTNTGELFF. CDR3 DNA: TGTGCCAGCACTAGGGAGGGGACAAACACCGGGGAGCTGTTTTTT. The chain links TRBV6-1 to TRBJ2-2; tentative D call: TRBD2 (7 bases). V was shortened by 7 bases and J by 2 bases, with 14 bases between the two germline ends. The CDR3 extends over 15 amino acids. Germline assignment: CDR1 MNHNS and CDR2 SASEGT.

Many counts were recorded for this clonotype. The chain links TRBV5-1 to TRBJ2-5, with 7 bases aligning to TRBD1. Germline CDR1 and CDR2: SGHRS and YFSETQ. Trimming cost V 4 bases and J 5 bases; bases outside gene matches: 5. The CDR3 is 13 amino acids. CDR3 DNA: TGCGCCAGCAGCGTAGACAGGGTTGAGACCCAGTACTTC. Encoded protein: CASSVDRVETQYF.

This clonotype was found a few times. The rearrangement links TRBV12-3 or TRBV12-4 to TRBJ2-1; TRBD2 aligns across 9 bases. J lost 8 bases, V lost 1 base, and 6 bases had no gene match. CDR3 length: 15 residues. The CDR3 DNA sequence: TGTGCCAGCAGTTTAGATAGCGGGAGTTTCGATGAGCAGTTCTTC. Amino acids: CASSLDSGSFDEQFF.

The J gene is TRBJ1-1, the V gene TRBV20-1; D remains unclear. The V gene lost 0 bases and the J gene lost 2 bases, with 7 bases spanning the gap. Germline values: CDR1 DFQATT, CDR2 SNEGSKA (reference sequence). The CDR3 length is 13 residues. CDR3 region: CSARDKRNTEAFF. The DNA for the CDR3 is TGCAGTGCTAGAGATAAGAGAAACACTGAAGCTTTCTTT.

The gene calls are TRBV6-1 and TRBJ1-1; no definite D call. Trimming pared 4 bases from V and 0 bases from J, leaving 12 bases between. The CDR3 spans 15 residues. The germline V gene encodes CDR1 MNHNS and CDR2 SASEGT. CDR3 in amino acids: CASSVLGGVNTEAFF. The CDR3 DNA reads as TGTGCCAGCAGTGTGCTAGGTGGGGTGAACACTGAAGCTTTCTTT.

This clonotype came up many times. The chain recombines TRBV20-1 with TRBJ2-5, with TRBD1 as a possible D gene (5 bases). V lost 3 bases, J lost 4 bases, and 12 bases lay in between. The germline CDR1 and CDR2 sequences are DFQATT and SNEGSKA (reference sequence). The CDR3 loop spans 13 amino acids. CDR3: CSASTFQGETQYF. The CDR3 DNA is TGCAGTGCTAGTACGTTCCAGGGAGAGACCCAGTACTTC.

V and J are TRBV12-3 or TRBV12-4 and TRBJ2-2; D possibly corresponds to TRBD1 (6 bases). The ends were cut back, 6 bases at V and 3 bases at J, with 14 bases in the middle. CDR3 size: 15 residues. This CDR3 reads CASRPDYRDTGELFF. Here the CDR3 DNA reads TGTGCCAGCAGGCCTGACTACAGGGACACCGGGGAGCTGTTTTTT.

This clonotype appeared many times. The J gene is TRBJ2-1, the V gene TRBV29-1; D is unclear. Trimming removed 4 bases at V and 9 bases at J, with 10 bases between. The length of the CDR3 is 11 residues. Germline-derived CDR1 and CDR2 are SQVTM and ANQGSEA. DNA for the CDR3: TGCAGCGTTGGTGGCGTGGGTGAGCAGTTCTTC. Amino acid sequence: CSVGGVGEQFF.

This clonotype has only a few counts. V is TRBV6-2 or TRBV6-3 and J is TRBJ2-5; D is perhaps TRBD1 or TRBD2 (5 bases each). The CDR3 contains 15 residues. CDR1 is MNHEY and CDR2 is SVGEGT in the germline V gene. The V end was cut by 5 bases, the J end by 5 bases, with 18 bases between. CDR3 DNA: TGTGCCAGCAGTCAACACGGGACGATGATTGAGACCCAGTACTTC. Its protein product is CASSQHGTMIETQYF.